Described below is a single TCR beta chain sequence and its context. This sample was taken from a study of blood T cell repertoires in COVID-19. For the study at large: Some COVID-19 samples were acute and others convalescent; all came from the United States, Italy and Spain. PBMCs, B-cell-depleted T cells, or T cells were the source of the cDNA or gDNA that made up the material.

The CDR3 extends over 17 amino acids. CDR1 and CDR2 (germline): SGHRS, YFSETQ. The V and J ends lost 4 bases and 0 bases, in that order; junction bases with no gene match: 3. TCRdb's table, derived via immunoSEQ multiplex PCR, lists solely in-frame clones and lacks some. The repertoire holds a few hundred thousand clones, with roughly 84% as singletons. Sequenced input: PBMCs or T cells enriched from blood (not recorded which). The sequence came from a woman between 40 and 50 years old who had recovered from COVID-19. The rearrangement uses TRBV5-1 and TRBJ2-3; 15 nucleotides align to TRBD2. The CDR3 DNA sequence: TGCGCCAGCAGCCCGGGGACTAGCGGGAGGAGCACAGATACGCAGTATTTT. Protein: CASSPGTSGRSTDTQYF.